The entry below gives a single TCR beta chain sequence along with its context. This entry is derived from a study of blood T cell repertoires in COVID-19. About the study: Samples representing acute and convalescent COVID-19 were sourced from the United States, Italy and Spain. In each case, the material was cDNA or gDNA derived from T cells, B-cell-depleted T cells, or PBMCs.

Methods used by the authors: The authors estimated nucleated cell counts from reference gene primer amplification. The protocol was immunoSEQ multiplex PCR, while the TCRdb copy is restricted to in-frame clones and leaves out a portion. V, J and clone size were drawn from that table, and D and trimming were deduced from the DNA. This table holds some 42,000 clones, 87% found once. Material: peripheral blood. This receptor was obtained from a human donor in a cohort sampled during active COVID-19.

The CDR3 spells CASSGDWYTEAFF. As DNA, the CDR3 is TGTGCCAGCAGCGGGGACTGGTACACTGAAGCTTTCTTT. The chain combines TRBV5-4 with TRBJ1-1, with a possible D match to TRBD1 (5 bases). The CDR3 runs 13 residues. Germline V lookup: CDR1 SGHNT, CDR2 YYREEE (reference sequence). The ends were cut back, 4 bases at V and 3 bases at J, with 10 bases in the middle.